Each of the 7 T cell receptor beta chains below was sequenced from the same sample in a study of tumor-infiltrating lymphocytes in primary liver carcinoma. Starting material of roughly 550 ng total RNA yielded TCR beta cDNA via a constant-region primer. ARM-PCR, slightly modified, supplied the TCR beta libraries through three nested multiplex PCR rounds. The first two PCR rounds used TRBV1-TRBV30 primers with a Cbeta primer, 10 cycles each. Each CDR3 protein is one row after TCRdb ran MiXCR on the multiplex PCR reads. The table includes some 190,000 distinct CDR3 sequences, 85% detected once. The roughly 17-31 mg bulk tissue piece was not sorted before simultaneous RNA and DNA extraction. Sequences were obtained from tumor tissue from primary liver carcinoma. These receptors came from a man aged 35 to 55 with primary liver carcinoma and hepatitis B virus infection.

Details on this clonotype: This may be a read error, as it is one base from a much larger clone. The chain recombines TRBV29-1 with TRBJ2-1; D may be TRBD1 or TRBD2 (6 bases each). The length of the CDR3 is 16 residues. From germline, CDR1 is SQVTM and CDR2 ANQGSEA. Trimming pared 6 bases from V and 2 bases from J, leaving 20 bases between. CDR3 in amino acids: CSVGGGKGGAYNEQFF. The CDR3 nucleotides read TGCAGCGTGGGGGGCGGGAAAGGCGGGGCCTACAATGAGCAGTTCTTC.

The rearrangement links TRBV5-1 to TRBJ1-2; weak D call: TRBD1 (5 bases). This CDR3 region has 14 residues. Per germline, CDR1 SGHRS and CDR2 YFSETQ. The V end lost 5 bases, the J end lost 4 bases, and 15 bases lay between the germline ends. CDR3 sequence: CASREGARTYGYTF. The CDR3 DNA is TGCGCCAGCAGGGAAGGGGCGCGTACCTATGGCTACACCTTC.

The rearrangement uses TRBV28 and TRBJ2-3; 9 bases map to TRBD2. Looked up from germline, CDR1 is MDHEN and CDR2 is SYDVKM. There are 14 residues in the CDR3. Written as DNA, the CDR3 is TGTGTCATCGGAGCGGGAGGCATTCAGGATGCGCAGTATTTT. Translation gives CVIGAGGIQDAQYF.

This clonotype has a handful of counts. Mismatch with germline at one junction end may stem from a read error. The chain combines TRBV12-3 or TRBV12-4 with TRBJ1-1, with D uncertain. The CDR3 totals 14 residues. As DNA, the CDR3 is TGTACCAGCAGTTTGGGGTTGATGAACACTGAAGCTTTCTTT. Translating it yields CTSSLGLMNTEAFF.

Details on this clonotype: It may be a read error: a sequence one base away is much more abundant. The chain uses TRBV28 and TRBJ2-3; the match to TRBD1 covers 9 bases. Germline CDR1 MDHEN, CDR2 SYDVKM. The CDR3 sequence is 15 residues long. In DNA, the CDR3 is TGTGCCAGCAGTCTACAGGGGGCACGCACAGGTACGCAGTATTTT. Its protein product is CASSLQGARTGTQYF.

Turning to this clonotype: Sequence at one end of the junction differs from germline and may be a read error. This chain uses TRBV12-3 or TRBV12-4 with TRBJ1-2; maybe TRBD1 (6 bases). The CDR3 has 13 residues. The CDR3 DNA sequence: TGTACCAGCAGTTCCTGGGATAGGGGGGACTACACCTTC. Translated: CTSSSWDRGDYTF.

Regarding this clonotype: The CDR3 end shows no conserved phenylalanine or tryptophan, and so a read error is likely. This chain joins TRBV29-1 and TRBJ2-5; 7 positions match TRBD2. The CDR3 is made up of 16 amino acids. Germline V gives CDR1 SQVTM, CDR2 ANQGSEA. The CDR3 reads CSVKPGGLVLEETQYV. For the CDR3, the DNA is TGCAGCGTTAAACCTGGAGGACTAGTCCTGGAAGAGACTCAGTACGTC.